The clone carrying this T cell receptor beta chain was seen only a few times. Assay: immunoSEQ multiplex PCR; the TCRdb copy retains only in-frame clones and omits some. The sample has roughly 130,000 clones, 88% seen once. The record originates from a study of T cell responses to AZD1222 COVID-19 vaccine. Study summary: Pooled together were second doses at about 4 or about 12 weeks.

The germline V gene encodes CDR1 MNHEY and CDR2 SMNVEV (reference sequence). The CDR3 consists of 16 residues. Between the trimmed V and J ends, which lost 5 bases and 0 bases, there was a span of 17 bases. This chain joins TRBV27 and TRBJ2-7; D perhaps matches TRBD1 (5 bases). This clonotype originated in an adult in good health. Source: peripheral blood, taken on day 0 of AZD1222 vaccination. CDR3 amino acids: CASSPQTQTDSYEQYF. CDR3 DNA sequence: TGTGCCAGCAGTCCCCAGACTCAGACAGACTCCTACGAGCAGTACTTC.